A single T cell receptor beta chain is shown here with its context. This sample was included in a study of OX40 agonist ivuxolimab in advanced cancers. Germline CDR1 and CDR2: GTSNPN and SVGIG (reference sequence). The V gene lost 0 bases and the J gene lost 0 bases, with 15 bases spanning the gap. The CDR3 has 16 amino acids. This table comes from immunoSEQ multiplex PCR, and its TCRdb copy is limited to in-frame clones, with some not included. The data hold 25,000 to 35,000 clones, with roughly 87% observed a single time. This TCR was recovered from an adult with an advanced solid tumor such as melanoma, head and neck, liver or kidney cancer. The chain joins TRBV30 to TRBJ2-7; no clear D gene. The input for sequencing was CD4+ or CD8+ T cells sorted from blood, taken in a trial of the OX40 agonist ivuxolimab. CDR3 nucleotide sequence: TGTGCCTGGAGTGTAGGTGATCTGGGAAGCTCCTACGAGCAGTACTTC. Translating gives CAWSVGDLGSSYEQYF.